This is a list of T cell receptor beta chains from one sample in a study of blood T cell repertoires in COVID-19. The assay was immunoSEQ multiplex PCR, and TCRdb's table has in-frame clones only and misses some. The table has about 130,000 clones, 65% to 90% seen once. Specimen: peripheral blood. Receptors were obtained from a man older than 75 with active or convalescent COVID-19. The conserved cysteine and the conserved F or W are not part of the CDR3 here.

v_call cdr3_aa
TRBV5-4 ASSLGQGNTIY
TRBV6-1 ASTELASSSYEQY
TRBV5-4 ASSLDQGPNSPLH
TRBV27 ASSLIGTGASYNSPLH
TRBV5-6 ASSLGYTEILTNPYGYT
TRBV9 ASSAGLAVGEQF
TRBV3-1/TRBV3-2 ASSRGPGDSGNTIY
TRBV27 ASYRSGEVPLEKLF
TRBV7-8 ASSLARARSLPLH
TRBV13 ASSLGPRVNTEAF
TRBV2 ASSPGQNTGELF
TRBV19 ASSPGLILGNNEQF
TRBV9 ASSVQGNTGELF
TRBV15 ATSSNGQPQETQY
TRBV3-1/TRBV3-2 ASSQGRYEQF
TRBV29-1 SGTGASYEQY
TRBV5-1 ASTLSGDRSNEQF
TRBV5-1 ASSEGQGTYNEQF
TRBV5-8 ASSLFVGGWSYEQY
TRBV27 ASSTADQPQH
TRBV19 ASGRIGAF
TRBV3-1/TRBV3-2 ASSQVSSYEQY
TRBV5-1 ASMAGAGTDTQY
TRBV7-2 ASSLARSGNEQF
TRBV5-6 ASSVTGVASKETQY
TRBV7-9 ASSLERGTDTQY
TRBV30 AWTVLDQETQY
TRBV6-4 ASSEQAGDTQY
TRBV7-7 ASSPAGDLSNEQF
TRBV6-2/TRBV6-3 ASSYGRGTGELF
TRBV7-8 ASNPRDGMMNEQF
TRBV2 ASGGQGLRGYT
TRBV29-1 SVVQVMNTEAF
TRBV5-6 ASRPGQGVTGELF
TRBV6-4 ASSEASGGETQY
TRBV5-1 ASSFERSGANVLT
TRBV12-5 ASGLVLGQGHQPQH
TRBV9 ASSVAGYNEQF
TRBV9 ASSVLAGSSSYEQY
TRBV7-6 ASSQQSAFSYEQY
TRBV12-3/TRBV12-4 ASSFGTSYGYT
TRBV24-1 ATSDGAETGAETQY